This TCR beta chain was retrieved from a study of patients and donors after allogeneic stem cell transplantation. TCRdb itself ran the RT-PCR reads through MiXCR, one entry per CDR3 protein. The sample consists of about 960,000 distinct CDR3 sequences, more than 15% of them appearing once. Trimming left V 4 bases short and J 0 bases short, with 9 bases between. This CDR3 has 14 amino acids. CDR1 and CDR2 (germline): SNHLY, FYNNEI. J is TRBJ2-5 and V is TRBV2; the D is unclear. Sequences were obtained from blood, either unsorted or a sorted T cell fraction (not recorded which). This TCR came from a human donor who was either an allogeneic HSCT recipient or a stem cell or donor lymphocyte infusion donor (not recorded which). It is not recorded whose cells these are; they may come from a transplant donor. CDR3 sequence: CASSVSLYQETQYF. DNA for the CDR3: TGTGCCAGCAGTGTTTCGTTGTACCAAGAGACCCAGTACTTC.